This TCR beta chain was identified in a study of identical twins. TCRdb processed the 5' RACE reads anew with MiXCR; each CDR3 protein has one entry. The profile covers nearly 900,000 distinct CDR3 sequences, with approximately 13% appearing a single time and around 1.6% taken by the ten largest. All of the donors were Caucasians in good health. The CDR3 contains 15 residues. The germline CDR1 and CDR2 sequences are SGHRS and YFSETQ. V lost 4 bases and J lost 6, with 19 bases in between. This clonotype was counted only a few times. Its antigen is not known. Study findings and constraints: Reduced insertions were recorded for abundant cord blood beta clonotypes, with no such pattern in memory repertoires. Twin-shared out-of-frame alpha sequences showed excess low generation probability.

The same sample was also used in a study of yellow fever vaccine responses in identical twins. Per that study: Among the twins, the vaccine T cell response reportedly seemed partly convergent and partly personalized.

The specimen was PBMCs. The source of this sequence is a woman younger than 30 in good health. The chain recombines TRBV5-1 with TRBJ1-1; possible D gene TRBD1, 5 bases. CDR3 loop: CASSQTRGGYAEAFF. In nucleotides, the CDR3 is TGCGCCAGCAGCCAAACTCGGGGGGGTTACGCTGAAGCTTTCTTT.